These 2 T cell receptor beta chains were all obtained from the same sample, sequenced in a study of OX40 agonist ivuxolimab in advanced cancers. This table comes from immunoSEQ multiplex PCR, and its TCRdb copy is limited to in-frame clones, with some not included. This sample has approximately 100,000 clones; roughly 91% occur once, and the top ten carry around 1.5%. The specimen was CD4+ or CD8+ T cells sorted from blood, collected in a trial of the OX40 agonist ivuxolimab. The receptors were gathered from an adult with an advanced solid tumor such as melanoma, head and neck, liver or kidney cancer.

The rearrangement joins TRBV6-5 to TRBJ2-3; TRBD1 agrees at 8 bases. CDR3 size: 16 residues. Germline V gives CDR1 MNHEY, CDR2 SVGAGI. V dropped 4 bases and J dropped 5; count of bases not matched to a gene: 11. Here the CDR3 DNA reads TGTGCCAGCAGTTCCATGGACAGGGCGGTTAAAGATACGCAGTATTTT. Translation gives CASSSMDRAVKDTQYF.

J is TRBJ1-4 and V is TRBV4-1, with D possibly being TRBD1 (6 bases). With 1 base removed from V and 5 bases from J, the gap between germline ends came to 14 bases. Germline V CDR1 and CDR2: MGHRA, YSYEKL. This CDR3 spans 16 amino acids. The DNA for the CDR3 is TGCGCCAGCAGCCAAGGCAGCCAGGGGAGGAATGAAAAACTGTTTTTT. This codes for CASSQGSQGRNEKLFF.